This T cell receptor beta chain was sequenced in a study of cytomegalovirus exposure and HLA in healthy donors. For this clone: The target antigen is unknown.

PCR involved 60 Vbeta and 13 Jbeta primers. Libraries were prepared by immunoSEQ multiplex PCR; TCRdb keeps only in-frame clonotypes and omits some of them. This sample has over 150,000 clones, with around 85% found just once. Points from the study as a whole: Cytomegalovirus-associated status was assigned to about 170 TCR beta chains. In vitro confirmation showed a few CMV-associated chains to be CMV antigen specific. Per published reports, the classifier diagnosed cytomegalovirus status with high specificity and sensitivity.

CDR3 length equals 16 residues. V lost 6 bases to trimming and J lost 0 bases; unmatched junction nucleotides: 5. Per the germline V gene, CDR1 is LNHDA and CDR2 is SQIVND (reference sequence). The receptor's source is a human donor in good health. Sequenced input: PBMCs. The chain recombines TRBV19 with TRBJ1-5, with TRBD1 matching 10 bases. The CDR3 nucleotides are TGTGCCAGTAGCCTCGACAGGGGGCATAGCAATCAGCCCCAGCATTTT. Translated, it gives CASSLDRGHSNQPQHF.